This T cell receptor beta chain is drawn from a study of identical twins. Broader study findings: The authors noted that invariant MAIT and iNKT cells could partly confound zero-insertion analyses. Conclusions relied on cross-sectional statistical analysis, not following the same donors.

Each donor (without exception) was a healthy Caucasian. As to this clonotype: What it binds is unknown.

cDNA carried unique molecular identifiers, and a universal primer site was added by template switching. TCRdb independently ran MiXCR on the 5' RACE reads; one entry per CDR3 protein. Among about 490,000 distinct CDR3 sequences listed, about 16% were seen once. The J segment lost 0 bases and the V segment lost 0 bases, leaving 4 bases of the junction unmatched. Germline lookup yields CDR1 SGHTA and CDR2 FQGTGA. CDR3 length equals 17 residues. Separately, the same data were catalogued under a study of yellow fever vaccine responses in identical twins.

V and J are TRBV7-3 and TRBJ2-7, with 11 bases aligning to TRBD2. Sequenced input: CD4+ T cells sorted from blood. The sequence was collected from a young woman in good health. CDR3 nucleotides: TGTGCCAGCAGCTTAACGCTTAGCGGGAGGGCCTCCTACGAGCAGTACTTC. Amino acids: CASSLTLSGRASYEQYF.